This T cell receptor (beta chain) was found in a study of OX40 agonist ivuxolimab in advanced cancers. Regarding the complete study: Ivuxolimab was an agonistic, fully human IgG2 monoclonal antibody directed against OX40 (CD134), a costimulatory receptor. The paper describes the monotherapy dose-escalation part (N of about 47 patients) of the phase I trial of ivuxolimab. Prior anti-PD-1, anti-PD-L1 or anti-CTLA-4 therapy was permitted, and about two fifths of dose-escalation patients had received checkpoint inhibitors. Intravenous ivuxolimab was administered to patients every 2 weeks at six dose levels: 0.01, 0.1, 0.3, 1.5, 3 and 10 mg/kg. In the dose-escalation cohort, approximately 83% of patients were male, and the mean age was roughly 56 years with a range of about 20 to 80. Three dose-escalation patients achieved partial responses, one with hepatocellular carcinoma and two with cutaneous melanoma. The point of sequencing TCRbeta in the periphery was to test whether ivuxolimab changed TCR sequence diversity and drove clonal T-cell expansion. Of the approximately 54 patients in dose escalation, some 19 had hepatocellular carcinoma, some 15 had melanoma, 9 had renal cell carcinoma and 9 had head and neck cancer. Study-wide conclusions, independent of this receptor: Low levels of normalized T-cell clonal expansion were also seen in some patients who did not respond. The antigen specificity of the peripheral T cells that underwent clonal expansion was not determined. After ivuxolimab, CD8+ T cells had more expanded clones than CD4+ T cells on average. In the 0.1-3.0 mg/kg groups, partial responders were among the patients with the lowest normalized peripheral clonal expansion, particularly in CD8+ T cells. At doses from 0.1 to 3.0 mg/kg, clonal expansion was seen in both CD4+ and CD8+ blood T cells between baseline and week 6.

For sequencing of the TCRbeta CDR3 region, genomic DNA was extracted from the sorted cells. The immunoSEQ Assay was used for sequencing of TCRbeta CDR3 regions. TCRdb took over this immuneACCESS table, retaining in-frame rearrangements with V and J assigned. Such tables are incomplete; in checked studies, under half of the missing clones stem from an unresolved V gene, and the remainder is unexplained. Across this sample there are about 16,000 clones, with 80% to 90% seen only once. The top ten hold over 55% of the sample. For CDR1 and CDR2, the germline V gene (reference sequence) lists GTSNPN and SVGIG. From the cysteine through the phenylalanine, the CDR3 covers 11 amino acids. Only the CDR3 part of the read is kept: 33 bases, read in frame from the first base. V loses 4 bases, J loses 5 bases, and the germline ends lie 8 bases apart. The trial excluded patients who had a history of autoimmune disease or were on systemic immunosuppression. Peripheral blood for TCR sequencing was collected from all dose cohorts at baseline, on cycle 4 day 1, and on cycle 7 day 1. The samples were drawn from a first-in-human, open-label, multicenter phase I dose-escalation trial of ivuxolimab. Adults with locally advanced or metastatic melanoma, renal cell, hepatocellular, or head and neck squamous cell carcinoma were enrolled in the trial. Before TCR sequencing, CD4+ and CD8+ T cells were separately sorted from peripheral blood.

Remarks on this clone: No antigen is known for it. No base qualities exist here, and no much larger clone lies one base off it.

Sample: CD4+ or CD8+ T cells sorted from blood, taken in a trial of the OX40 agonist ivuxolimab. Recombination linked TRBV30 to TRBJ1-1; no confident D gene assignment can be made. The sequence came from an adult with an advanced solid tumor such as melanoma, head and neck, liver or kidney cancer. The sequenced DNA: TGTGCCTGGACATTTTGGACTGAAGCTTTCTTT. This encodes CAWTFWTEAFF.